This entry is about one T cell receptor (beta chain). Its antigen is as yet unknown. Using its own MiXCR run on the RT-PCR reads, TCRdb lists one record per CDR3 protein. This sample yields 500,000 to 650,000 distinct CDR3 sequences, of which 7.6% are seen a single time; over 10% belongs to the top ten. These data come from a study of response to subunit inactivated influenza vaccine. The V gene lost 5 bases and the J gene lost 4 bases, with 13 bases spanning the gap. The CDR3 has 14 residues. Germline values: CDR1 SGHVS, CDR2 FNYEAQ. General study results and limits: Few new T cells, the authors suggested, are recruited by each seasonal influenza vaccination.

The specimen was PBMCs from blood, collected 23 months after vaccination. The sequence was collected from a man aged 50-75 years who received an inactivated influenza vaccine. The chain combines TRBV7-6 with TRBJ2-3; unclear D gene. CDR3 sequence: CASSPAFRADTQYF. As DNA, the CDR3 is TGTGCCAGCAGCCCAGCTTTTAGAGCAGATACGCAGTATTTT.